The 13 T cell receptor beta chains below all came from one sample that was sequenced in a study of early stage breast cancer tumors. Clones were sequenced by immunoSEQ multiplex PCR, and TCRdb holds only the in-frame ones, with some missing. The sample holds roughly 53,000 clones, 90% to 95% seen once. The source material was blood. The receptor set was obtained from a person aged 70 to 85 with breast cancer.

CDR3 protein: CASSITALGGDYGYTF. The CDR3 DNA sequence: TGTGCCAGCAGCATCACCGCCCTCGGGGGGGACTATGGCTACACCTTC. The chain couples TRBV7-6 to TRBJ1-2, with D possibly being TRBD1 (5 bases). Germline V gives CDR1 SGHVS, CDR2 FNYEAQ. The V end was cut by 5 bases, the J end by 3 bases, with 19 bases between. The length of the CDR3 is 16 residues.

Only a few counts were recorded for this clone. This chain uses TRBV2 with TRBJ1-2; perhaps TRBD1 as D (5 bases). Germline assignment: CDR1 SNHLY and CDR2 FYNNEI. The CDR3 is made up of 14 amino acids. The ends were cut back, 2 bases at V and 3 bases at J, with 10 bases in the middle. The CDR3 DNA is TGTGCCAGCAGTGAATCTCAGGGATACTATGGCTACACCTTC. Translation gives CASSESQGYYGYTF.

The chain carries TRBV7-2 and TRBJ1-1, with 10 nucleotides matching TRBD1. Unmatched junction bases numbered 12, after V lost 5 bases and J lost 9 bases. CDR1 is SGHTA, CDR2 FQGNSA, per germline. The CDR3 covers 15 residues. The CDR3 is CASSTTGGMTRKAFF. In nucleotides, the CDR3 is TGTGCCAGCAGCACGACAGGGGGCATGACAAGGAAAGCTTTCTTT.

This clone was counted once. The gene calls are TRBV19 and TRBJ1-4; the D gene is possibly TRBD1 (6 bases). The CDR3 covers 13 residues. Germline CDR1 reads LNHDA; CDR2 reads SQIVND (reference sequence). V dropped 6 bases and J dropped 8 bases, with 13 bases sitting between them. This CDR3 is CASRALQGEKLFF. CDR3 in DNA: TGTGCCAGTAGGGCCCTTCAGGGGGAAAAACTGTTTTTT. The whole variable domain, remainder taken from reference TRBV19 and TRBJ1-4, is DGGITQSPKYLFRKEGQNVTLSCEQNLNHDAMYWYRQDPGQGLRLIYYSQIVNDFQKGDIAEGYSVSREKKESFPLTVTSAQKNPTAFYLCASRALQGEKLFFGSGTQLSVL.

This chain connects TRBV29-1 to TRBJ2-7; 9 nucleotides match TRBD1. Germline V gene data show CDR1 as SQVTM and CDR2 as ANQGSEA. The CDR3 runs 14 residues. Trimming at V came to 7 bases and at J to 6 bases, leaving 13 bases not matched to a gene. The CDR3 nucleotides read TGCAGCGCCGGGACAGGGTTACTACTAGGCGAGCAGTACTTC. Amino acid sequence: CSAGTGLLLGEQYF.

This chain uses TRBV5-5 with TRBJ1-1; perhaps TRBD1 as D (5 bases). Trimming took off 2 bases at V and 7 bases at J, with 15 bases between the two ends. Germline assignment: CDR1 SGHKS and CDR2 YYEKEE (reference sequence). The length of the CDR3 is 14 residues. CDR3 sequence (DNA): TGTGCCAGCAGCTTCGGACGGGACTCCCTTGAAGCTTTCTTT. Its protein is CASSFGRDSLEAFF.

This chain uses TRBV7-8 with TRBJ1-1; 7 positions agree with TRBD1. Germline V gene sequence: CDR1 SGHVS, CDR2 FQNEAQ. The junction had 5 bases not matched to a gene; V was cut back by 4 bases and J by 0 bases. The CDR3 has 15 residues. The CDR3 DNA reads as TGTGCCAGCAGCTCGACAGGGTATATGAACACTGAAGCTTTCTTT. Translation: CASSSTGYMNTEAFF.

This clone showed up just a few times. At one end the junction does not follow the germline gene, possibly because of a read error. The gene calls are TRBV7-9 and TRBJ2-7, with D possibly TRBD1 on 5 matching bases. Germline V gene lookup returns CDR1 SEHNR and CDR2 FQNEAQ (reference sequence). The CDR3 consists of 16 residues. CDR3 DNA sequence: TGTGCCAGCAGCCTGCCCCTTCTGGCAGGGAAAGAAGGCAGGGCCTTC. Protein sequence: CASSLPLLAGKEGRAF.

The chain couples TRBV5-4 to TRBJ1-2; a weak D match, TRBD1 (6 bases). Trimming removed 0 bases at V and 7 bases at J, with 16 bases between. CDR1 and CDR2 (germline): SGHNT, YYREEE (reference sequence). The CDR3 length is 15 residues. The CDR3 sequence is CASSLGTGLQVGYTF. Written as DNA, the CDR3 is TGTGCCAGCAGCTTGGGAACAGGGTTACAGGTTGGCTACACCTTC.

V gene TRBV10-3 combines with J gene TRBJ2-5; D is uncertain. V was trimmed by 2 bases and J by 4 bases, leaving 2 bases between them. CDR1 is ENHRY and CDR2 is SYGVKD in the germline V gene. This CDR3 is built from 11 residues. CDR3 amino acids: CAISERETQYF. The CDR3 coding sequence is TGTGCCATCAGTGAGCGAGAGACCCAGTACTTC.

This chain joins TRBV7-9 and TRBJ1-2; maybe TRBD1 (6 bases). The V and J ends lost 2 bases and 0 bases respectively, with 19 bases between them. Per the germline V gene, CDR1 is SEHNR and CDR2 is FQNEAQ (reference sequence). The CDR3 runs 18 residues. The CDR3 DNA follows: TGTGCCAGCAGCTTAACTGTGCCCCGGACAGCTCCTAACTATGGCTACACCTTC. As protein: CASSLTVPRTAPNYGYTF.

The V and J genes are TRBV19 and TRBJ1-4; 8 bases line up with TRBD1. The CDR3 loop spans 17 amino acids. CDR1 LNHDA and CDR2 SQIVND come from the germline V gene (reference sequence). V lost 7 bases, J lost 5 bases, and 15 bases stayed unmatched. CDR3: CASTLRAGGRGNEKLFF. The CDR3 DNA reads as TGTGCCAGTACGTTACGGGCAGGGGGCCGTGGAAATGAAAAACTGTTTTTT.

The chain links TRBV4-2 to TRBJ1-5; 9 bases fit TRBD1. The germline V gene has CDR1 LGHNA and CDR2 YNFKEQ. The J segment lost 9 bases and the V segment lost 0 bases, leaving 9 bases of the junction unmatched. The CDR3 runs 16 residues. In DNA, the CDR3 is TGTGCCAGCAGCCAAGATAGGACAGGGGCCTTAGGGCCCCAGCATTTT. It codes for CASSQDRTGALGPQHF.